This TCR beta chain was identified during a study of identical twins. The study, taken as a whole, reports: High-abundance cord blood beta clonotypes had fewer insertions; memory repertoires showed none. In beta out-of-frame sequences, the excess sharing between twins was weaker.

MiXCR, run by TCRdb on the 5' RACE reads, gives a single entry per CDR3 protein. Here the sample spans some 1,600,000 distinct CDR3 sequences, about 32% being singletons. Points on this clonotype: Its antigen is still unknown.

Per the germline V gene, CDR1 is ENHRY and CDR2 is SYGVKD. The germline V and J ends were trimmed by 3 bases and 4 bases, with 18 bases remaining between them. CDR3 size: 17 residues. The clonotype comes from a newborn girl in good health. The J gene is TRBJ1-4, the V gene TRBV10-3; TRBD1 is a possible D gene (6 bases). The source material was cord blood. The CDR3 DNA reads TGTGCCATCAGTGAAGGTCCAGGGGCCGGGATTAATGAAAAACTGTTTTTT. Amino acids: CAISEGPGAGINEKLFF.